These 13 T cell receptor beta chains were all obtained from the same sample, sequenced in a study of T cells in Graves' hyperthyroidism and ophthalmopathy. Amplified TCR beta CDR3 regions came from RNA transcripts. HTBI primers drove first-round RT-PCR of the TCR CDR3. MiXCR, applied by TCRdb to the multiplex PCR reads, yields one record per CDR3 protein. The table shows around 530,000 distinct CDR3 sequences, with more than 15% occurring only once. The sample taken for sequencing was blood. These receptors came from a woman aged 18-29 years with Graves' ophthalmopathy.

Many counts were recorded for this clonotype. The gene calls are TRBV5-1 and TRBJ2-1, with 8 nucleotides matching TRBD2. Germline-derived CDR1 and CDR2 are SGHRS and YFSETQ. The CDR3 runs 16 residues. V lost 0 bases to trimming and J lost 4 bases; unmatched junction nucleotides: 6. The chain's CDR3 is CASSLEGTSRYNEQFF. As DNA, the CDR3 is TGCGCCAGCAGCTTGGAGGGGACTAGTCGGTACAATGAGCAGTTCTTC.

This clonotype was detected many times. The rearrangement uses TRBV11-2 and TRBJ1-2; unclear D gene. From germline, CDR1 is SGHAT and CDR2 FQNNGV. V lost 1 base, J lost 7 bases, and 16 bases lay in between. The CDR3 loop spans 15 amino acids. The CDR3 loop is CASSLGRGPILGYTF. CDR3 DNA sequence: TGTGCCAGCAGCTTAGGTCGCGGTCCTATTCTTGGCTACACCTTC.

This clonotype occurred a few times. This chain joins TRBV24-1 and TRBJ2-1; 10 nucleotides align to TRBD2. From germline, CDR1 is KGHDR and CDR2 SFDVKD. The ends lost 3 bases at V and 8 bases at J; junction bases unmatched: 9. The CDR3 extends over 16 amino acids. The CDR3: CATSDPSGGASYEQFF. CDR3 sequence (DNA): TGTGCCACCAGTGATCCTAGCGGGGGCGCCTCGTATGAGCAGTTCTTC.

This clonotype was detected a few times. This chain links TRBV5-1 with TRBJ1-1; 7 bases match TRBD1. Trimming at V came to 4 bases and at J to 2 bases, leaving 5 bases not matched to a gene. The CDR3 is 14 residues long. CDR1 and CDR2 (germline): SGHRS, YFSETQ. CDR3 sequence: CASSMGQLNTEAFF. As DNA, the CDR3 is TGCGCCAGCAGCATGGGACAGCTAAACACTGAAGCTTTCTTT.

This clonotype has only a few counts. V and J are TRBV28 and TRBJ2-3; D possibly corresponds to TRBD2 (5 bases). The germline V gene encodes CDR1 MDHEN and CDR2 SYDVKM. CDR3 length: 15 residues. The ends were cut back, 6 bases at V and 1 base at J, with 14 bases in the middle. In nucleotides, the CDR3 is TGTGCCAGCAGCCTAAGAGAGGGCCGCACAGATACGCAGTATTTT. This gives the protein CASSLREGRTDTQYF.

This clonotype was observed many times. This chain joins TRBV15 and TRBJ2-7; D is perhaps TRBD1 (5 bases). CDR1 is LNHNV, CDR2 YYDKDF, per germline (reference sequence). The V end lost 0 bases, the J end lost 0 bases, and 12 bases lay between the germline ends. This CDR3 is 16 amino acids long. CDR3 protein: CATSRERQGASYEQYF. The CDR3 bases are TGTGCCACCAGCAGAGAACGTCAAGGGGCCTCCTACGAGCAGTACTTC. The full variable domain, rest sourced from reference TRBV15 and TRBJ2-7, is DAMVIQNPRYQVTQFGKPVTLSCSQTLNHNVMYWYQQKSSQAPKLLFHYYDKDFNNEADTPDNFQSRRPNTSFCFLDIRSPGLGDTAMYLCATSRERQGASYEQYFGPGTRLTVT.

The rearrangement joins TRBV24-1 to TRBJ1-4; perhaps TRBD1 as D (5 bases). The germline V gene has CDR1 KGHDR and CDR2 SFDVKD. The CDR3 extends over 16 amino acids. Trimming removed 0 bases at V and 8 bases at J, with 15 bases between. CDR3 coding DNA: TGTGCCACCAGTGATTTGGGGGGACCCACGGGAGAAAAACTGTTTTTT. This codes for CATSDLGGPTGEKLFF.

The table lists this clonotype with a few counts. CDR3 nucleotide sequence: TGTGCCAGCAAGATTCATGAGCAGTTCTTC. This translates into CASKIHEQFF. The chain couples TRBV12-3 or TRBV12-4 to TRBJ2-1; the D is unclear. The CDR3 has 10 residues. V was pared by 7 bases and J by 8 bases, with 6 bases between.

This chain uses TRBV6-1 with TRBJ2-3, with 9 positions matching TRBD2. Germline CDR1 is MNHNS and CDR2 is SASEGT. This CDR3 contains 16 residues. Germline trimming cut 5 bases from V and 0 bases from J; bases unmatched to any gene: 6. The DNA for the CDR3 is TGTGCCAGCAGTTCCCGTAGCGGGGGTAGCACAGATACGCAGTATTTT. As protein: CASSSRSGGSTDTQYF.

In this sample, this clonotype turned up many times. The gene calls are TRBV6-1 and TRBJ1-1; no firm D call. This CDR3 comprises 12 residues. Trimming removed 8 bases at V and 4 bases at J, with 11 bases between. In germline, CDR1 is MNHNS, CDR2 SASEGT. The CDR3 DNA reads TGTGCCAGCCTCAATCGTGGCACTGAAGCTTTCTTT. Encoded protein: CASLNRGTEAFF.

This clonotype has ten or more counts. The V call is TRBV12-3 or TRBV12-4, the J call TRBJ1-1, with 10 bases matching TRBD1. The CDR3 length is 16 residues. The ends lost 5 bases at V and 6 bases at J; junction bases unmatched: 12. Here the CDR3 DNA reads TGTGCCAGCAGTGAACCGGGACAGGGGCAGTTCGCTGAAGCTTTCTTT. Protein: CASSEPGQGQFAEAFF.

The chain is built from TRBV5-4 and TRBJ2-1, with 9 positions matching TRBD2. J gave up 5 bases and V 0 bases, and 9 bases lay outside the gene matches. In germline, CDR1 is SGHNT, CDR2 YYREEE (reference sequence). The length of the CDR3 is 17 residues. CDR3 amino acids: CASSLAFGASGDNEQFF. The CDR3 DNA sequence: TGTGCCAGCAGCTTGGCGTTTGGGGCTAGCGGGGACAATGAGCAGTTCTTC.

The genes are TRBV4-1 and TRBJ2-5, with no clear D. Trimming stripped 0 bases from V and 2 bases from J, with 1 base between. The CDR3 is made up of 12 amino acids. Germline assignment: CDR1 MGHRA and CDR2 YSYEKL. CDR3 sequence: CASSQEQETQYF. CDR3 coding DNA: TGCGCCAGCAGCCAAGAACAAGAGACCCAGTACTTC.